These T cell receptor beta chains were read from a single sample in a study of OX40 agonist ivuxolimab in advanced cancers. Measured with immunoSEQ multiplex PCR; TCRdb has only the in-frame clones, and not every one. This table holds tens of thousands of clones, more than 70% found once. Specimen: CD4+ or CD8+ T cells sorted from blood, collected in a trial of the OX40 agonist ivuxolimab. These receptors originate from an adult with an advanced solid tumor such as melanoma, head and neck, liver or kidney cancer. CDR3s leave out the opening cysteine and the closing phenylalanine or tryptophan.

>TRBV19|TRBJ2-2
ASSIWGAITTGELF
>TRBV27|TRBJ2-1
ASTISGPYNEQF
>TRBV30|TRBJ1-1
AWSVRGEATAF
>TRBV6-4|TRBJ1-5
ASSEGGGQPQH
>TRBV7-9|TRBJ1-2
ASSLVGGADYGYT
>TRBV6-1|TRBJ2-3
ASSEWVGAGTDTQY
>TRBV5-4|TRBJ2-7
ASSQGLAAYEQY
>TRBV7-9|TRBJ2-7
ASSWVGRDGEQY
>TRBV6-1|TRBJ2-1
ASSEEGYLAYNEQF
>TRBV11-2|TRBJ2-7
ASNHTSGSTYEQY
>TRBV6-5|TRBJ1-2
ASKESTSFYGYT
>TRBV2|TRBJ2-1
ASGLGLAGDEQF
>TRBV27|TRBJ1-3
ASSPDPGIGNTIY
>TRBV28|TRBJ2-1
ASSLPRLLAFSYNEQF
>TRBV29-1|TRBJ2-1
SVLAGDVDEQF
>TRBV4-1|TRBJ1-4
ASSPTGPATNEKLF